The 5 T cell receptor beta chains reported below all come from one sample, sequenced in a study of cytomegalovirus exposure and HLA in healthy donors. Primers included in the PCR were 60 Vbeta and 13 Jbeta primers. Profiled with immunoSEQ multiplex PCR; TCRdb holds only in-frame clones, not every one. The sample carries 150,000 to 200,000 clones, almost 75% recorded once. Sequencing input: PBMCs. The receptors derive from a woman between 18 and 30 years old in good health and CMV-seropositive.

The chain links TRBV11-3 to TRBJ1-1, with 7 bases aligning to TRBD1. Germline-derived CDR1 and CDR2 are SGHNT and YENEEA. With 5 bases clipped from V and 4 bases from J, the junction kept 7 bases outside the gene matches. This CDR3 region has 14 residues. CDR3 DNA: TGTGCCAGCAGCCGAGGGACAGAGGGCACTGAAGCTTTCTTT. This encodes CASSRGTEGTEAFF.

This chain uses TRBV6-1 with TRBJ1-2; 10 bases are shared with TRBD1. CDR1 and CDR2 from the germline V gene are MNHNS and SASEGT. Trimming took 6 bases from V and 2 from J; bases not matched to a gene: 3. The CDR3 has 14 residues. The DNA for the CDR3 is TGTGCCAGCAGAGGACAGGGGGAGAACTATGGCTACACCTTC. Amino acids: CASRGQGENYGYTF.

The J gene is TRBJ1-5, the V gene TRBV10-3; D not certain. The CDR3 contains 15 residues. Germline loops: CDR1 ENHRY, CDR2 SYGVKD. The V end was cut by 0 bases, the J end by 1 base, with 7 bases between. CDR3 bases: TGTGCCATCAGTGAGTCGCGGCAGAGCAATCAGCCCCAGCATTTT. It is translated as CAISESRQSNQPQHF.

The chain recombines TRBV5-6 with TRBJ2-5; 7 bases match TRBD2. V lost 4 bases and J lost 3; bases outside the gene matches: 6. This CDR3 is built from 14 residues. CDR1 and CDR2 (germline): SGHDT, YYEEEE. CDR3 bases: TGTGCCAGCAGCCGGGCGGGGAGGGAAGAGACCCAGTACTTC. Protein product: CASSRAGREETQYF.

This clone was seen once. V is TRBV19 and J is TRBJ1-4, with 9 bases aligning to TRBD1. The CDR3 extends over 15 amino acids. With V trimmed by 5 bases and J by 6 bases, 7 bases remained unmatched. The germline CDR1 and CDR2 sequences are LNHDA and SQIVND (reference sequence). The CDR3 here is CASSPGTGSYEKLFF. The CDR3 DNA reads TGTGCCAGTAGTCCCGGGACAGGGTCATATGAAAAACTGTTTTTT.